One and the same sample provided the 2 T cell receptor beta chains below, sequenced in a study of blood T cell repertoires in COVID-19. Some clones are missing from TCRdb's copy, which holds only in-frame ones; the method was immunoSEQ multiplex PCR. In the table there are 380,000 or so clones, around 90% of which are singletons. The sequencing input was peripheral blood. These receptors all come from a man aged 35 to 55 with acute or convalescent COVID-19.

This chain connects TRBV19 to TRBJ1-1; 9 bases align to TRBD1. Germline-derived CDR1 and CDR2 are LNHDA and SQIVND (reference sequence). V was clipped by 5 bases and J by 5 bases; unmatched bases: 3. This CDR3 region has 13 residues. The CDR3, as DNA: TGTGCCAGTAGTTTACAGGGGGCAACTGAAGCTTTCTTT. Translation: CASSLQGATEAFF. Supplemented by reference TRBV19 and TRBJ1-1, the full variable domain reads DGGITQSPKYLFRKEGQNVTLSCEQNLNHDAMYWYRQDPGQGLRLIYYSQIVNDFQKGDIAEGYSVSREKKESFPLTVTSAQKNPTAFYLCASSLQGATEAFFGQGTRLTVV.

The chain has TRBV7-3 and TRBJ1-6; maybe TRBD1 (5 bases). The V gene's germline CDR1 is SGHTA and CDR2 FQGTGA. Trimming shortened V by 4 bases and J by 1 base, and 11 bases separated the two germline ends. This CDR3 spans 16 amino acids. CDR3 sequence (DNA): TGTGCCAGCAGCTACGCCGGGGGGTCCTATAATTCACCCCTCCACTTT. This translates into CASSYAGGSYNSPLHF.